This T cell receptor beta chain was retrieved from a study of breast tumors, draining lymph nodes, adjacent tissues. The study's findings and limits: Data fit most tumor T cells coming from lymph node, expanding in tumor. Tumor TCR diversity was below lymph nodes but above nontumor tissue.

CDR3 length: 16 residues. Germline values: CDR1 DFQATT, CDR2 SNEGSKA (reference sequence). V shed 6 bases, J shed 9 bases, and the junction held 18 bases outside the gene matches. The table lists this clonotype with many counts. What it binds is not known. TCRdb used MiXCR to reprocess the multiplex PCR reads, holding one entry per CDR3 protein. The sample yields roughly 17,000 distinct CDR3 sequences, 43% seen once. This clonotype originated in a female donor with breast cancer. Some clones in this sample may be carry-over from other donors' samples. The V call is TRBV20-1, the J call TRBJ1-5, with 9 bases identical to TRBD1. Sequencing was done on a sample of breast tumor tissue. CDR3 DNA: TGCAGTGCGACGAGAAATCCGGGACAGGGAGCCTCGCCCCAGCATTTT. It codes for CSATRNPGQGASPQHF.